Sequencing of this T cell receptor beta chain was carried out in a study of radiation and T cells in renal cell carcinoma. Time point of the sample: baseline pretreatment blood. Treatment meaning: 15 Gy SBRT to primary tumor, nephrectomy 4 weeks later. The repertoire was sequenced with immunoSEQ multiplex PCR; TCRdb's copy has only in-frame clones and lacks some. The sample lists some 100,000 clones, 82% occurring once. Germline V CDR1 and CDR2: SGDLS, YYNGEE. Trimming removed 0 bases at V and 9 bases at J, with 20 bases between. The CDR3 covers 16 residues. The material sequenced was blood, taken from a patient whose treatment included radiotherapy and nephrectomy. The TCR comes from a man between 60 and 75 years old with renal cell carcinoma. The genes are TRBV9 and TRBJ2-3, with D tentatively TRBD2 (6 bases). The CDR3: CASSVGGRLAIETQYF. The CDR3 bases are TGTGCCAGCAGCGTAGGGGGCCGGCTAGCGATAGAGACGCAGTATTTT.